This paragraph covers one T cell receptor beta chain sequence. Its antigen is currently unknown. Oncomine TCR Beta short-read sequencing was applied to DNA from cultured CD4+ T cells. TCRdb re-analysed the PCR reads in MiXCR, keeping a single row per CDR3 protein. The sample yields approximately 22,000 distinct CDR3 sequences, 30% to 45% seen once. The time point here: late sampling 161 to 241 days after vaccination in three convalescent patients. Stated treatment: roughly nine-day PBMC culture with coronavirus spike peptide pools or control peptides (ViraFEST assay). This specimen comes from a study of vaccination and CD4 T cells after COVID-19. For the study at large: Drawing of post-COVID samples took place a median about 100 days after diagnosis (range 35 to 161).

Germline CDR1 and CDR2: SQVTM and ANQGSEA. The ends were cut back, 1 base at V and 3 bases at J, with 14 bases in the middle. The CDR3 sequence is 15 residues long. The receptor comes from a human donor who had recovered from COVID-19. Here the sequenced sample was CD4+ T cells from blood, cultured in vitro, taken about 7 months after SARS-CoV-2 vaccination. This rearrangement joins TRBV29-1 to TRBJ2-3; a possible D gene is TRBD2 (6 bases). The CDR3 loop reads CSVEVAAGGTDTQYF. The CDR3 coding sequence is TGCAGCGTTGAAGTCGCAGCGGGTGGTACAGATACGCAGTATTTT.